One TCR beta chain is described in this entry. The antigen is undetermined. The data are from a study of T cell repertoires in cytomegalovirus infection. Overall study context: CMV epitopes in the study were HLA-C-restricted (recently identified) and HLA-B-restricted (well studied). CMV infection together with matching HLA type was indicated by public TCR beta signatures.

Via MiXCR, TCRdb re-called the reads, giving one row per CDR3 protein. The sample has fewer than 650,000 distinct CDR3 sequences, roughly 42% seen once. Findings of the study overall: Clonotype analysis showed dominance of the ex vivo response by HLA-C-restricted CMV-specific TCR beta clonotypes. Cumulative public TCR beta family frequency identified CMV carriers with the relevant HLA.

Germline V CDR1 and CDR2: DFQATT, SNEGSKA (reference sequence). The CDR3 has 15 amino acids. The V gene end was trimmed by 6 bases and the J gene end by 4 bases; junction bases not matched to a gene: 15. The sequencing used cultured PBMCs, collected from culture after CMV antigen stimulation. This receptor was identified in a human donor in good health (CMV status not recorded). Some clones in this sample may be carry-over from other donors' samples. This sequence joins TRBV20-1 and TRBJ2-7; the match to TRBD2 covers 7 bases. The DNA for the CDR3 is TGCAGTGCCACAAACTCATGGGGGGGTGGGTACGAGCAGTACTTC. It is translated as CSATNSWGGGYEQYF.